The 2 T cell receptor beta chains below come from one sample, sequenced in a study of T-cell reconstitution after alpha-beta-depleted transplantation in children. Unique molecular identifiers were incorporated during preparation of the TCRbeta library. MiXCR was run by TCRdb on the PCR reads, yielding one entry per CDR3 protein. The table records some 440,000 distinct CDR3 sequences, 15% to 20% of them present only once. Here the sequenced sample was PBMCs, mostly from graft donor cells, taken 360 days after TCRalphabeta/CD19-depleted stem cell transplant. Source of these receptors: a boy under two years old who had a stem cell transplant for Wiskott-Aldrich syndrome, so the T cells may come from the graft donor.

The chain carries TRBV12-3 or TRBV12-4 and TRBJ1-2; possible D gene TRBD1, 6 bases. This CDR3 contains 12 residues. V was cut by 9 bases and J by 6 bases, with 14 bases left in between. The CDR3 protein is CASNRAGNGYTF. The CDR3 nucleotides read TGTGCCAGTAACAGGGCGGGGAATGGCTACACCTTC.

This chain joins TRBV20-1 and TRBJ1-1; maybe TRBD1 (6 bases). The CDR3 is 14 amino acids. Germline loops: CDR1 DFQATT, CDR2 SNEGSKA (reference sequence). V was shortened by 6 bases and J by 0 bases, with 14 bases between the two germline ends. The CDR3 region is CSALGGWLNTEAFF. The CDR3, as DNA: TGCAGTGCCTTGGGGGGCTGGTTGAACACTGAAGCTTTCTTT.